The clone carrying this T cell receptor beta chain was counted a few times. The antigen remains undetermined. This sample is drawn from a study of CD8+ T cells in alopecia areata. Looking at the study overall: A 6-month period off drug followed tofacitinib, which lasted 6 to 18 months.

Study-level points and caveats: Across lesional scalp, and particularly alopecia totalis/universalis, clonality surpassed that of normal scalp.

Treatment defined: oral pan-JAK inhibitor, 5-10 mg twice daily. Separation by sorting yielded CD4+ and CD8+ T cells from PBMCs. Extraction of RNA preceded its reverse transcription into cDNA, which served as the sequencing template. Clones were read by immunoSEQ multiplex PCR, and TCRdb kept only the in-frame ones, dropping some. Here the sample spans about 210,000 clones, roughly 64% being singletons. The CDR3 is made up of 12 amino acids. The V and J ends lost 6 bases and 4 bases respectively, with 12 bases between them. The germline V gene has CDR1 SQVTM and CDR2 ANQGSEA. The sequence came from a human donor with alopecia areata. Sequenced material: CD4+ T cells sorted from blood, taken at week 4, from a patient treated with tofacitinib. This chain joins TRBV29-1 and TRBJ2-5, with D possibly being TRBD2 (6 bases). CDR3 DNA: TGCAGCGTGAGACTAGAAGTAGAGACCCAGTACTTC. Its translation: CSVRLEVETQYF.